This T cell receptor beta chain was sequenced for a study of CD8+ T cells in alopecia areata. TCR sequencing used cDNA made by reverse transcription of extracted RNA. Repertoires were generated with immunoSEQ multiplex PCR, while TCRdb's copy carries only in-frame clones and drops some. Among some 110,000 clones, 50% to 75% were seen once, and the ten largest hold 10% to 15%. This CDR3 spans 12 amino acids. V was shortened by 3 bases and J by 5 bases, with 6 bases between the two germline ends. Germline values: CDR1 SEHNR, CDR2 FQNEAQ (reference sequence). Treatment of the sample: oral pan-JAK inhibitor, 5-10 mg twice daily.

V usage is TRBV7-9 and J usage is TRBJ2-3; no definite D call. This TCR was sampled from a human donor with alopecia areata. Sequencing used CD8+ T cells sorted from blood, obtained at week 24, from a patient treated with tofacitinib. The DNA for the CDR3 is TGTGCCAGCAGCTTTGGGGAAGATACGCAGTATTTT. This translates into CASSFGEDTQYF. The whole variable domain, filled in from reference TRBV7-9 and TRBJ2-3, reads DTGVSQNPRHKITKRGQNVTFRCDPISEHNRLYWYRQTLGQGPEFLTYFQNEAQLEKSRLLSDRFSAERPKGSFSTLEIQRTEQGDSAMYLCASSFGEDTQYFGPGTRLTVL.